The following is a T cell receptor (beta chain) sequence with its context. Its antigen is as yet unknown. Analysis merged second doses at about 4 or about 12 weeks. The data originate from a study of T cell responses to AZD1222 COVID-19 vaccine. Whole-study results and caveats: Nearly half of the spike-specific TCRs reportedly recognize variant regions that carry no mutations. Possibly, clonal diversity was underestimated; donors were largely white British and included more females. Regions 160-218 and 743-854 dominated among vaccine-associated CD4 TCRs spanning spike.

Generated by immunoSEQ multiplex PCR, the TCRdb table keeps only in-frame clones and is missing some. The data hold about 48,000 clones, with 80% to 90% observed a single time. The CDR3 covers 18 residues. With V trimmed by 7 bases and J by 4 bases, 13 bases remained unmatched. Looked up from germline, CDR1 is LNHDA and CDR2 is SQIVND (reference sequence). The clonotype comes from an adult who received the AZD1222 COVID-19 vaccine. Sample: peripheral blood, taken 28 days after the second AZD1222 dose. J is TRBJ2-2 and V is TRBV19, with 12 bases lining up with TRBD2. CDR3 sequence reads: CASILTSGSVSRTGELFF. The CDR3 DNA reads as TGTGCCAGTATCCTGACTAGCGGGAGCGTAAGTCGCACCGGGGAGCTGTTTTTT.